What follows are 22 T cell receptor beta chains derived from one specimen sequenced in a study of control samples from healthy donors and cancer patients. TCRdb's copy holds only in-frame clones and misses some; the assay was immunoSEQ multiplex PCR. The table has about 7,400 clones, 82% seen once; the top ten hold 28%. Sequencing was carried out using PBMCs. These receptors were collected from a man aged 65 to 79 with lung cancer.

The chain uses TRBV7-6 and TRBJ1-1; no clear D. The germline V gene has CDR1 SGHVS and CDR2 FNYEAQ. This CDR3 has 13 amino acids. V lost 1 base to trimming and J lost 4 bases, with 7 bases between them. CDR3 sequence: CASSLGIRTEAFF. CDR3 nucleotides: TGTGCCAGCAGCTTAGGGATTCGCACTGAAGCTTTCTTT.

This clone was seen a few times. The J gene is TRBJ2-1, the V gene TRBV10-3; D unresolved. The germline V gene encodes CDR1 ENHRY and CDR2 SYGVKD. Trimming left V 2 bases short and J 4 bases short, with 6 bases between. This CDR3 comprises 13 residues. In DNA form, the CDR3 reads TGTGCCATCAGTGAGACTAAGTACAATGAGCAGTTCTTC. It codes for CAISETKYNEQFF.

The rearrangement uses TRBV10-3 and TRBJ1-2; 10 bases agree with TRBD1. V was pared by 8 bases and J by 2 bases, with 5 bases of the junction left unmatched. Germline CDR1 and CDR2: ENHRY and SYGVKD. This CDR3 is built from 14 residues. The CDR3 region is CAIRGTGENYGYTF. In DNA form, the CDR3 reads TGTGCCATCCGAGGGACAGGGGAGAACTATGGCTACACCTTC.

The rearrangement links TRBV14 to TRBJ2-5, with D perhaps matching TRBD2 (5 bases). The CDR3 covers 16 residues. Trimming cost V 4 bases and J 1 base, with 16 bases left between them. Germline V gene sequence: CDR1 SGHDN, CDR2 FVKESK. This chain's CDR3 is CASSPRRGRAQETQYF. The CDR3 DNA reads TGTGCCAGCAGCCCCCGACGGGGTCGAGCCCAAGAGACCCAGTACTTC.

Regarding this clone: The sample has other DNA sequences that encode this CDR3 too. The chain carries TRBV27 and TRBJ1-1, with TRBD1 matching over 11 bases. The CDR3 is 16 amino acids. The germline V gene has CDR1 MNHEY and CDR2 SMNVEV (reference sequence). V lost 5 bases, J lost 4 bases, and 9 bases stayed unmatched. The CDR3 DNA reads TGTGCCAGCAGTCCTCGGACAGGGGGCTTAAGCACTGAAGCTTTCTTT. Translated, it gives CASSPRTGGLSTEAFF.

A single count supports this clone. The chain links TRBV7-2 to TRBJ2-3; no clear D. The CDR3 extends over 14 amino acids. The V and J ends lost 4 bases and 3 bases respectively, with 11 bases between them. Germline-derived CDR1 and CDR2 are SGHTA and FQGNSA. The CDR3 loop reads CASSSPDWTDTQYF. CDR3 DNA: TGTGCCAGCAGCTCCCCAGACTGGACAGATACGCAGTATTTT.

This clone has only one observation. This chain joins TRBV5-1 and TRBJ2-3, with 8 bases identical to TRBD2. This CDR3 has 17 residues. Unmatched junction bases numbered 6, after V lost 0 bases and J lost 0 bases. The germline CDR1 and CDR2 sequences are SGHRS and YFSETQ. The CDR3 sequence: CASSLASGPLSTDTQYF. DNA of the CDR3: TGCGCCAGCAGCTTGGCTAGCGGGCCACTTAGCACAGATACGCAGTATTTT.

The rearrangement uses TRBV19 and TRBJ2-3; no reliable D call. From germline, CDR1 is LNHDA and CDR2 SQIVND (reference sequence). Between the trimmed V and J ends, which lost 1 base and 8 bases, there was a span of 16 bases. The CDR3 extends over 15 amino acids. Written as DNA, the CDR3 is TGTGCCAGTAGTATAGCAGGCGGTGGTGACGGTACGCAGTATTTT. Translating gives CASSIAGGGDGTQYF.

The genes are TRBV6-5 and TRBJ2-2; either TRBD1 or TRBD2 may supply D (5 bases each). The CDR3 spans 14 residues. V was trimmed by 7 bases and J by 3 bases, leaving 12 bases between them. CDR1 is MNHEY and CDR2 is SVGAGI in the germline V gene. CDR3 DNA sequence: TGTGCCAGCAAATGGCAGGGACACACCGGGGAGCTGTTTTTT. It is translated as CASKWQGHTGELFF.

This chain connects TRBV7-7 to TRBJ2-3; the D is unclear. The CDR3 spans 13 residues. V shed 1 base and J shed 6 bases, with 8 bases lying between them. Looked up from germline, CDR1 is SSHAT and CDR2 is FNYEAQ (reference sequence). The CDR3 region is CASSLGAVDTQYF. DNA for the CDR3: TGTGCCAGCAGCTTAGGGGCAGTCGATACGCAGTATTTT. Full variable domain (remainder filled in from reference TRBV7-7 and TRBJ2-3): GAGVSQSPRYKVTKRGQDVTLRCDPISSHATLYWYQQALGQGPEFLTYFNYEAQPDKSGLPSDRFSAERPEGSISTLTIQRTEQRDSAMYRCASSLGAVDTQYFGPGTRLTVL.

This chain connects TRBV27 to TRBJ2-1, with a possible D match to TRBD1 (6 bases). The CDR3 contains 13 residues. CDR1 MNHEY and CDR2 SMNVEV come from the germline V gene (reference sequence). Trimming left V 1 base short and J 8 bases short, with 9 bases between. CDR3 sequence (DNA): TGTGCCAGCAGTTTATACAGGGTTGATGAGCAGTTCTTC. It yields the protein CASSLYRVDEQFF.

The V call is TRBV2, the J call TRBJ2-7; D possibly corresponds to TRBD2 (5 bases). V dropped 7 bases and J dropped 0 bases, with 16 bases sitting between them. The germline V gene has CDR1 SNHLY and CDR2 FYNNEI. The CDR3 consists of 15 residues. CDR3 in DNA: TGTGCCAGCAAGAGGGAGAGTAGCGCCTCCTACGAGCAGTACTTC. Amino acids: CASKRESSASYEQYF. Looking up the rest from reference TRBV2 and TRBJ2-7 gives the full variable domain: EPEVTQTPSHQVTQMGQEVILRCVPISNHLYFYWYRQILGQKVEFLVSFYNNEISEKSEIFDDQFSVERPDGSNFTLKIRSTKLEDSAMYFCASKRESSASYEQYFGPGTRLTVT.

This clone was picked up one time. One end of the junction fails to match germline, which may point to a read error. This sample also contains other DNA sequences that code for the same CDR3. The chain recombines TRBV4-3 with TRBJ1-4, with D possibly TRBD1 on 6 matching bases. Germline CDR1 LGHNA, CDR2 YSLEER. The CDR3 is 14 residues long. The chain's CDR3 is CASSPSGHQEKLFF. As DNA, the CDR3 is TGCGCCAGCAGCCCATCGGGACATCAGGAAAAGCTGTTTTTT.

This rearrangement joins TRBV20-1 to TRBJ2-3; the match to TRBD2 covers 9 bases. CDR1 and CDR2 from the germline V gene are DFQATT and SNEGSKA (reference sequence). This CDR3 region has 14 residues. J gave up 2 bases and V 3 bases, and 3 bases lay outside the gene matches. The DNA of the CDR3 is TGCAGTGCTAGTGGCGGGAGGGCCACAGATACGCAGTATTTT. Residues: CSASGGRATDTQYF.

This CDR3 reads CASRRGGFSTDTQYF. CDR3 bases: TGTGCCAGCAGGCGGGGCGGGTTTAGCACAGATACGCAGTATTTT. The chain carries TRBV6-5 and TRBJ2-3, with D possibly matching TRBD2 (6 bases). Germline CDR1 and CDR2: MNHEY and SVGAGI. This CDR3 region has 15 residues. V was pared by 6 bases and J by 0 bases, with 13 bases between.

The rearrangement uses TRBV30 and TRBJ1-6, with D possibly matching TRBD1 (6 bases). The V gene lost 2 bases and the J gene lost 0 bases, with 11 bases spanning the gap. This CDR3 is 16 amino acids long. Germline V gene data show CDR1 as GTSNPN and CDR2 as SVGIG (reference sequence). The DNA of the CDR3 is TGTGCCTGGAGTAAAACAGGGAGCTCCTATAATTCACCCCTCCACTTT. Translated, it gives CAWSKTGSSYNSPLHF.

This clone occurred a few times. V usage is TRBV19 and J usage is TRBJ1-5, with 12 positions matching TRBD1. CDR3 length: 21 residues. Trimming at V came to 3 bases and at J to 2 bases, leaving 17 bases not matched to a gene. The germline V gene encodes CDR1 LNHDA and CDR2 SQIVND (reference sequence). CDR3 nucleotide sequence: TGTGCCAGTAGTATTCGGCACCGGGACAGGGGGCTCGGTGCCGGCAATCAGCCCCAGCATTTT. It codes for CASSIRHRDRGLGAGNQPQHF.

This clone was picked up one time. This chain links TRBV2 with TRBJ2-7; D tentatively reads TRBD1 or TRBD2 (6 bases each). The CDR3 is made up of 14 amino acids. Germline CDR1 is SNHLY and CDR2 is FYNNEI. Trimming shortened V by 1 base and J by 5 bases, and 12 bases separated the two germline ends. The CDR3 is CASSEGRGDNEQYF. The CDR3 nucleotides read TGTGCCAGCAGTGAAGGGAGGGGGGACAACGAGCAGTACTTC.

The V gene is TRBV19, the J gene TRBJ2-7; TRBD1 might be the D (5 bases). The length of the CDR3 is 13 residues. Germline CDR1 is LNHDA and CDR2 is SQIVND (reference sequence). The V gene lost 3 bases and the J gene lost 7 bases, with 13 bases spanning the gap. Here the CDR3 reads CASSINQGGEQYF. For the CDR3, the DNA is TGTGCCAGTAGTATTAATCAGGGCGGAGAGCAGTACTTC. The entire variable domain, with the rest obtained from reference TRBV19 and TRBJ2-7, is as follows: DGGITQSPKYLFRKEGQNVTLSCEQNLNHDAMYWYRQDPGQGLRLIYYSQIVNDFQKGDIAEGYSVSREKKESFPLTVTSAQKNPTAFYLCASSINQGGEQYFGPGTRLTVT.

V usage is TRBV7-8 and J usage is TRBJ2-1; TRBD2 matches 10 bases. The CDR3 has 17 residues. Looked up from germline, CDR1 is SGHVS and CDR2 is FQNEAQ. With 0 bases clipped from V and 4 bases from J, the junction kept 6 bases outside the gene matches. The CDR3 loop is CASSLATGTSAYNEQFF. DNA for the CDR3: TGTGCCAGCAGCTTAGCGACCGGGACTAGCGCTTACAATGAGCAGTTCTTC.

The V and J genes are TRBV30 and TRBJ2-1; 9 bases are a match to TRBD2. Germline V lookup: CDR1 GTSNPN, CDR2 SVGIG (reference sequence). J was trimmed by 15 bases and V by 3 bases; bases with no gene match: 15. The CDR3 spans 14 residues. The CDR3 is CAWSSLRLAAGGFF. The CDR3 region has the DNA TGTGCCTGGAGCTCACTCAGACTAGCGGCAGGGGGGTTCTTC.

The table lists this clone with a few counts. This chain joins TRBV15 and TRBJ2-7; 15 nucleotides agree with TRBD2. This CDR3 comprises 19 residues. In germline, CDR1 is LNHNV, CDR2 YYDKDF (reference sequence). Unmatched junction bases numbered 10, after V lost 0 bases and J lost 4 bases. Written as DNA, the CDR3 is TGTGCCACCAGCAGAGATCTGGGACTAGCGGGAGGAACGGGGTACGAGCAGTACTTC. Translation: CATSRDLGLAGGTGYEQYF.